Sequencing of this T cell receptor (beta chain) was carried out in a study of blood T cell repertoires in COVID-19. Study summary: Samples representing acute and convalescent COVID-19 were sourced from the United States, Italy and Spain.

Per the study methods: From reference gene primer amplification, estimates of nucleated cell counts were derived. Clones were read by immunoSEQ multiplex PCR, and TCRdb kept only the in-frame ones, dropping some. The D gene and trimming were derived from the DNA, and the V and J assignments and clone size from that table. The repertoire holds approximately 200,000 clones, roughly 81% seen once, with over 9.5% in the top ten. The CDR3 contains 14 residues. The germline V gene encodes CDR1 MNHEY and CDR2 SMNVEV (reference sequence). The V and J ends lost 5 bases and 0 bases respectively, with 8 bases between them. This clone showed up just a few times. One Seattle source followed patients from active infection through their disease course.

What was sequenced was peripheral blood. The genes are TRBV27 and TRBJ1-5; D is unclear. The origin of this receptor is a woman older than 75 with COVID-19, enrolled during active disease. The CDR3 sequence is CASSRTYSNQPQHF. The CDR3 DNA reads TGTGCCAGCAGTCGTACCTATAGCAATCAGCCCCAGCATTTT.